Sequencing of this T cell receptor beta chain was carried out in a study of a mutant IDH1 vaccine in newly diagnosed glioma. Overall study context: Treated patients showed a male proportion of around 62%, a female proportion of about 38%, and a mean age of about 44 years. Every participant had undergone radiotherapy, temozolomide, or both before, and most underwent both.

Clones were read by immunoSEQ multiplex PCR, and TCRdb kept only the in-frame ones, dropping some. Among 100,000 to 150,000 clones listed, around four fifths were seen once. Notes on the study in general: 85% to 95% of patients showed vaccine-induced immune responses across multiple MHC alleles.

Time point given: week 11, during vaccination. Topical imiquimod was applied with each vaccine dose, which held 300 ug of mutant IDH1 20-mer peptide. Between the trimmed V and J ends, which lost 0 bases and 11 bases, there was a span of 17 bases. The V gene's germline CDR1 is SGDLS and CDR2 YYNGEE. This CDR3 has 14 residues. As to this clone: What it binds is unknown.

The V and J genes are TRBV9 and TRBJ1-1, with TRBD1 as a possible D gene (5 bases). Sequencing used PBMCs, obtained from a glioma patient whose treatment included an IDH1 peptide vaccine. This clonotype was obtained from a man aged 35 to 55 with glioma. The CDR3 reads CASSVDGGNGKAFF. CDR3 in DNA: TGTGCCAGCAGCGTAGATGGGGGGAACGGGAAGGCTTTCTTT. The variable domain in full, completed from reference TRBV9 and TRBJ1-1, reads DSGVTQTPKHLITATGQRVTLRCSPRSGDLSVYWYQQSLDQGLQFLIQYYNGEERAKGNILERFSAQQFPDLHSELNLSSLELGDSALYFCASSVDGGNGKAFFGQGTRLTVV.